This T cell receptor beta chain originates from a study of T cells in women clearing cervical HPV infection. General study points: It is unknown whether associations predate infection; no effector/memory or HPV-specific sorting.

Data came from immunoSEQ multiplex PCR; TCRdb stores just in-frame clones and leaves some out. This listing includes tens of thousands of clones. Germline values: CDR1 DFQATT, CDR2 SNEGSKA (reference sequence). The length of the CDR3 is 15 residues. Losses at the gene ends were 3 bases for V and 4 bases for J; bases not matched to a gene: 7. On this clone: The antigen is not known. The read finishes 3 residues shy of the CDR3 end, and the germline J gene is used to complete it.

The TCR originated in a woman aged 18 to 75 with a cervical HPV16 infection that either progressed to CIN3+ or cleared (not recorded which). Sequenced: blood buffy coat. The gene calls are TRBV20-1 and TRBJ2-1; 9 nucleotides line up with TRBD2. This CDR3 is CSARLAGALYNEQFF. CDR3 DNA, as far as it was read: TGCAGTGCTAGGTTAGCGGGGGCCCTATACAATGAG.